The source of this TCR beta chain is a study of T cells expressing NK-cell markers. This CDR3 region has 12 residues. Germline CDR1 and CDR2: LGHNT and FRNRAP. TCRdb processed the 5' RACE reads again and assigns one entry to each CDR3 protein, with no DNA. The sample holds 150,000 to 200,000 distinct CDR3 sequences. The genes are TRBV12-5 and TRBJ2-1; TCRdb selects TRBD1, and the lack of DNA leaves this call unchecked. The sequence was obtained from a man aged 18-75 years in good health. Sequenced sample: blood T cells: a sorted CD56 or NKG2C T cell subset, CD4+ or CD8+ T cells, or bulk PBMC T cells (not recorded which). Here the CDR3 reads CASGLATGGQFF.